The subject of this entry is one T cell receptor beta chain. This entry belongs to a study of OX40 agonist ivuxolimab in advanced cancers. Germline CDR1 is LNHDA and CDR2 is SQIVND (reference sequence). Trimming removed 11 bases from V and 2 bases from J, with 16 bases in between. CDR3 length: 14 amino acids. Libraries were prepared by immunoSEQ multiplex PCR; TCRdb keeps only in-frame clonotypes and omits some of them. Seen here are tens of thousands of clones, roughly 90% observed once, and the top ten hold 1%. V usage is TRBV19 and J usage is TRBJ1-5, with D perhaps TRBD1 (6 bases). This specimen consisted of CD4+ or CD8+ T cells sorted from blood, obtained in a trial of the OX40 agonist ivuxolimab. The sequence came from an adult with an advanced solid tumor such as melanoma, head and neck, liver or kidney cancer. Here the CDR3 DNA reads TGTGCCGCATCACAGGGAATGGGCAATCAGCCCCAGCATTTT. Translating it yields CAASQGMGNQPQHF.